This T cell receptor beta chain was sequenced in a study of sequential checkpoint blockade in melanoma. Study-wide background: First-line arms were nivolumab then ipilimumab, or the reverse, randomized 1:1. After both sequences, patients received maintenance nivolumab.

The table came from immunoSEQ multiplex PCR; TCRdb's copy has only in-frame clones and leaves some out. This sample has fewer than 15,000 clones, with about 61% found just once. CDR3 length: 14 amino acids. Germline CDR1 and CDR2: SQVTM and ANQGSEA. Trimming removed 1 base from V and 3 bases from J; junction bases left unmatched: 5. This clone has more than one count but fewer than ten. Treatment given: randomized to nivolumab then ipilimumab (arm A) or the reverse (arm B). No patient had prior DNA-damaging chemotherapy. PBMC sorting kept live CD3+CD8+ cells without CD19 or CD56. This TCR derives from a human donor with melanoma. This material consisted of CD8+ T cells sorted from blood (inferred from file names), taken from a patient given nivolumab and ipilimumab in sequence. The V and J genes are TRBV29-1 and TRBJ2-7; 8 nucleotides match TRBD1. This CDR3 reads CSVEAAGQDYEQYF. In DNA form, the CDR3 reads TGCAGCGTTGAAGCCGCGGGACAGGACTACGAGCAGTACTTC.